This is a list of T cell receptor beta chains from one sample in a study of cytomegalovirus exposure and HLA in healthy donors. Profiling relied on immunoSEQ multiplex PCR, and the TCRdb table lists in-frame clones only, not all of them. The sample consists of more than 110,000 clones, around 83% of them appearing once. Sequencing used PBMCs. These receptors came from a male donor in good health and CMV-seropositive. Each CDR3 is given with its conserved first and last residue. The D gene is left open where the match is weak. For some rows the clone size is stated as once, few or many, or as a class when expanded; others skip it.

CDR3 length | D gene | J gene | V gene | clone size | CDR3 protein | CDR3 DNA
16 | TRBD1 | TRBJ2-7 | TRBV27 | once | CASSLSVGTGGYEQYF | TGTGCCAGCAGTTTAAGTGTAGGGACAGGGGGGTACGAGCAGTACTTC
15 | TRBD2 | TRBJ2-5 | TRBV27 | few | CASSLSTSGQETQYF | TGTGCCAGCAGTTTATCCACTAGCGGACAAGAGACCCAGTACTTC
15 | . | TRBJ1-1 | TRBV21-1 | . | CASAEDTQGNTEAFF | TGTGCCAGCGCAGAAGACACCCAGGGGAACACTGAAGCTTTCTTT
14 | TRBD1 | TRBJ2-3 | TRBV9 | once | CASSGNRGTDTQYF | TGTGCCAGCAGCGGAAACAGGGGAACAGATACGCAGTATTTT
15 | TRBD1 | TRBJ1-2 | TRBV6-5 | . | CASSYEGTGAAGYTF | TGTGCCAGCAGTTACGAAGGGACAGGGGCGGCTGGCTACACCTTC
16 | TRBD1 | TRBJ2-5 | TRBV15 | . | CATSRDTGAGRETQYF | TGTGCCACCAGCAGGGACACAGGGGCCGGACGAGAGACCCAGTACTTC
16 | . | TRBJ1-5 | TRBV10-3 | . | CAISEGTPRSNQPQHF | TGTGCCATCAGTGAGGGGACTCCCCGATCCAATCAGCCCCAGCATTTT
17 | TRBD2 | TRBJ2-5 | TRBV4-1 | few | CASSQDPGTRYIATQYF | TGCGCCAGCAGCCAAGATCCCGGGACTAGGTATATTGCGACCCAGTACTTC
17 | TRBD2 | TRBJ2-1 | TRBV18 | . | CASSPRLAGRETNEQFF | TGTGCCAGCTCACCACGGCTAGCGGGACGCGAGACCAATGAGCAGTTCTTC
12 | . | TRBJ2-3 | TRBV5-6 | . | CASSPGTDTQYF | TGTGCCAGCAGCCCCGGCACAGATACGCAGTATTTT
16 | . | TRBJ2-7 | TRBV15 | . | CATSRGASRSSYEQYF | TGTGCCACCAGCAGGGGGGCAAGCCGGAGCTCCTACGAGCAGTACTTC
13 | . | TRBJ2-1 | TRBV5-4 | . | CASSLGQIDEQFF | TGTGCCAGCAGTCTGGGGCAGATAGATGAGCAGTTCTTC
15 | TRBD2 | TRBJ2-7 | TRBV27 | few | CASSFKGGSSYEQYF | TGTGCCAGCAGTTTTAAGGGCGGGAGCTCCTACGAGCAGTACTTC
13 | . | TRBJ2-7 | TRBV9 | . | CASSPNEGGIRYF | TGTGCCAGCAGCCCCAATGAAGGGGGAATCCGGTACTTC
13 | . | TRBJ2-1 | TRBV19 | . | CASKESSYNEQFF | TGTGCCTCCAAAGAGAGCTCCTACAATGAGCAGTTCTTC
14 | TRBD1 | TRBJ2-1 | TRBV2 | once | CASTGRGRYNEQFF | TGTGCCAGCACAGGCAGGGGGCGGTACAATGAGCAGTTCTTC
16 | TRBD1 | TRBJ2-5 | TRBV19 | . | CASSFTSGQGQETQYF | TGTGCCAGTAGCTTCACCTCGGGACAGGGGCAAGAGACCCAGTACTTC
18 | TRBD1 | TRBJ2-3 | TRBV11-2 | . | CASRRRDRGRLETDTQYF | TGTGCCAGCAGACGACGGGACAGGGGCCGACTCGAAACAGATACGCAGTATTTT
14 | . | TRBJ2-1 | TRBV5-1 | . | CASSFGLGQDEQFF | TGCGCCAGCAGCTTCGGCCTGGGGCAGGATGAGCAGTTCTTC
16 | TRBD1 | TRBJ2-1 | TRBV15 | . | CATSRPGQAAYNEQFF | TGTGCCACCAGCAGACCCGGACAGGCCGCCTACAATGAGCAGTTCTTC
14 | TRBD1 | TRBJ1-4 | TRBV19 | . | CASRRTGTYEKLFF | TGTGCCAGTAGAAGGACAGGGACGTATGAAAAACTGTTTTTT
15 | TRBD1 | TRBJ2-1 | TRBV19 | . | CASSIGTGRVNEQFF | TGTGCCAGTAGTATCGGGACAGGGAGGGTCAATGAGCAGTTCTTC
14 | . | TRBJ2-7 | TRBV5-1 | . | CASSWAQSSYEQYF | TGCGCCAGCAGCTGGGCGCAGTCCTCCTACGAGCAGTACTTC
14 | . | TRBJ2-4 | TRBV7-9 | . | CASSGPGTENIQYF | TGTGCCAGCAGCGGACCCGGGACTGAGAACATTCAGTACTTC
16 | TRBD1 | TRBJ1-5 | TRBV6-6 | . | CASQTGIEGSNQPQHF | TGTGCCAGCCAGACAGGGATTGAGGGGAGCAATCAGCCCCAGCATTTT
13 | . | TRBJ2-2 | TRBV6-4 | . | CASSERGHGELFF | TGTGCCAGCAGTGAGCGGGGGCACGGGGAGCTGTTTTTT
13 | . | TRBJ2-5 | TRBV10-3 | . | CAISEDSQETQYF | TGTGCCATCAGTGAAGACAGCCAAGAGACCCAGTACTTC
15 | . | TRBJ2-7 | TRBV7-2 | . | CASSQSTGASYEQYF | TGTGCCAGCAGCCAATCTACAGGAGCCTCCTACGAGCAGTACTTC
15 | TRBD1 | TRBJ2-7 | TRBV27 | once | CASSSPGQLTYEQYF | TGTGCCAGCAGCTCCCCGGGACAGTTAACCTACGAGCAGTACTTC
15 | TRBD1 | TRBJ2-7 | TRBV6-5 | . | CASSYSTGSSYEQYF | TGTGCCAGCAGTTACTCGACAGGGTCCTCCTACGAGCAGTACTTC
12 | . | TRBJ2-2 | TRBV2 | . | CASSLYTGELFF | TGTGCCAGCAGTCTTTACACCGGGGAGCTGTTTTTT
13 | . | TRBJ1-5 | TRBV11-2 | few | CASSLALNQPQHF | TGTGCCAGCAGCTTAGCCTTGAATCAGCCCCAGCATTTT
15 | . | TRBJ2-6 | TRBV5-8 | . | CASSRQISGANVLTF | TGTGCCAGCAGCAGACAGATCTCTGGGGCCAACGTCCTGACTTTC
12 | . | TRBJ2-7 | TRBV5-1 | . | CASSLHPYEQYF | TGCGCCAGCAGCCTGCATCCCTACGAGCAGTACTTC
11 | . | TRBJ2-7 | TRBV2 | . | CASSPTDEQYF | TGTGCCAGCAGCCCAACAGACGAGCAGTACTTC
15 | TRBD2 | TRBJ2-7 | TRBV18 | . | CASSPPGLESYEQYF | TGTGCCAGCTCACCGCCGGGACTAGAGTCCTACGAGCAGTACTTC